This T cell receptor (beta chain) is from a study of T cell repertoires in cytomegalovirus infection. Study details: It can be stated that public TCR beta signatures indicated CMV infection as well as a matching HLA type.

MiXCR, run by TCRdb on the reads, gives a single entry per CDR3 protein. The sample includes roughly 630,000 distinct CDR3 sequences, about 24% of them seen just once. In germline, CDR1 is MNHEY, CDR2 SMNVEV (reference sequence). This CDR3 has 18 amino acids. V was pared by 5 bases and J by 4 bases, with 23 bases between. Findings and limits, study-wide: HLA-C-restricted CMV-specific TCR beta clonotypes were dominant in the ex vivo response. Carriers of CMV plus the relevant HLA were identified by cumulative public TCR beta family frequency.

A few counts support this clonotype. Antigen specificity is unknown. The rearrangement uses TRBV27 and TRBJ2-2, with D possibly matching TRBD2 (7 bases). This clonotype was sampled from a human donor in good health (CMV status not recorded). Some clones in this sample may be carry-over from other donors' samples. Sequenced sample: CD8+ T cells from PBMCs. CDR3 nucleotide sequence: TGTGCCAGCAGTCCCCTCACCGGGGGGCTCCGGGTCACCGGGGAGCTGTTTTTT. This codes for CASSPLTGGLRVTGELFF.